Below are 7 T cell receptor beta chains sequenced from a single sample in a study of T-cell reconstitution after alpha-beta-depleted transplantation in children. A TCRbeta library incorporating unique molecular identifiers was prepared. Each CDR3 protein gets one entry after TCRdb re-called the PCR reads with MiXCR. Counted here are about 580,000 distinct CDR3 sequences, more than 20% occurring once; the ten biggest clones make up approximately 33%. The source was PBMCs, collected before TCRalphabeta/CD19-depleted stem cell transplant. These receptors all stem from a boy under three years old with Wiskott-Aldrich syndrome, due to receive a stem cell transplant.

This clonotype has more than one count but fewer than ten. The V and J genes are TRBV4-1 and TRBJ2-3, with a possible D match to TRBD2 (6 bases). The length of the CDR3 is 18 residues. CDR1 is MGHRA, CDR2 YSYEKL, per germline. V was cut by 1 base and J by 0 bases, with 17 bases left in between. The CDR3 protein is CASSQGHGGAYSTDTQYF. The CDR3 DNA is TGCGCCAGCAGCCAAGGTCACGGAGGGGCGTATAGCACAGATACGCAGTATTTT.

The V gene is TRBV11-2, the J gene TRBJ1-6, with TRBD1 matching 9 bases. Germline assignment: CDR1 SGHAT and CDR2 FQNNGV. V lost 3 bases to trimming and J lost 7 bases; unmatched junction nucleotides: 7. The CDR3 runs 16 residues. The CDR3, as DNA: TGTGCCAGCAGCTTCAAATCGGACAGGGGAAATTCACCCCTCCACTTT. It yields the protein CASSFKSDRGNSPLHF.

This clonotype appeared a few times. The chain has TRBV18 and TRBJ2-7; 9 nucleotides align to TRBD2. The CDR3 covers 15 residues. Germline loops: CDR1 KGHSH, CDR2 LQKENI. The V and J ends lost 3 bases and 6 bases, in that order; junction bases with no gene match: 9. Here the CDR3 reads CASSPLTSGQSEQYF. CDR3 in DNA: TGTGCCAGCTCACCGCTGACTAGCGGACAGTCCGAGCAGTACTTC.

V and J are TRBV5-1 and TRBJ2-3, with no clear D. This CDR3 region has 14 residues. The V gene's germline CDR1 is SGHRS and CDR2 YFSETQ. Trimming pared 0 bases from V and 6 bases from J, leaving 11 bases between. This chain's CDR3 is CASSLAPFTDTQYF. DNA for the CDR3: TGCGCCAGCAGCTTGGCGCCCTTTACGGATACGCAGTATTTT. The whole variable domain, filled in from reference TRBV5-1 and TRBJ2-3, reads KAGVTQTPRYLIKTRGQQVTLSCSPISGHRSVSWYQQTPGQGLQFLFEYFSETQRNKGNFPGRFSGRQFSNSRSEMNVSTLELGDSALYLCASSLAPFTDTQYFGPGTRLTVL.

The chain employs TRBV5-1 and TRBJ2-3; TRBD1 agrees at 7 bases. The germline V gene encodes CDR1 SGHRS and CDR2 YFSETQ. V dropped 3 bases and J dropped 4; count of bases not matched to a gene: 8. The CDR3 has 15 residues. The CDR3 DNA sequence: TGCGCCAGCAGCTGGCGGACAGGCGGATCAGATACGCAGTATTTT. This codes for CASSWRTGGSDTQYF.

In DNA, the CDR3 is TGCAGTGCTGATTCGGTGCATGGCGGCATCTCTGGAAACACCATATATTTT. This codes for CSADSVHGGISGNTIYF. This chain links TRBV20-1 with TRBJ1-3, with no clear D. CDR3 length equals 17 residues. V was cut by 5 bases and J by 0 bases, with 20 bases left in between. Per the germline V gene, CDR1 is DFQATT and CDR2 is SNEGSKA (reference sequence).

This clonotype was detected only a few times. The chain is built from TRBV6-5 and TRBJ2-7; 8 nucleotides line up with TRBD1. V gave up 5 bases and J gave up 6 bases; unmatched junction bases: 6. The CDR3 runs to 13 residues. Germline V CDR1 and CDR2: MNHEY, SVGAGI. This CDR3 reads CASSHRTGTEQYF. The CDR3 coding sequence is TGTGCCAGCAGTCACCGGACAGGGACCGAGCAGTACTTC.